The subject of this entry is one TCR beta chain. This specimen comes from a study of blood T cell repertoires in COVID-19. Study-wide context: Samples of COVID-19 (acute and convalescent) were obtained from the United States, Italy and Spain.

Original processing notes: Amplification with reference gene primers provided the estimates of nucleated cell counts. Repertoires were generated with immunoSEQ multiplex PCR, while TCRdb's copy carries only in-frame clones and drops some. The DNA was the basis for D and trimming; V, J and clone size are from that table. Of a few hundred thousand clones in the sample, 90% are singletons; the top ten hold about 1.7%. In terms of age and location, participants ranged from roughly 18 to 90 years and lived in about two dozen US areas. Trimming took off 2 bases at V and 1 base at J, with 12 bases between the two ends. Germline loops: CDR1 LGHDT, CDR2 YNNKEL (reference sequence). The CDR3 loop spans 17 amino acids.

Sequencing was carried out using PBMCs or T cells enriched from blood (not recorded which). The sequence derives from a young woman with acute COVID-19. The chain uses TRBV3-1 (or the pseudogene TRBV3-2) and TRBJ2-6; tentative D call: TRBD2 (5 bases). Written as DNA, the CDR3 is TGTGCCAGCAGCCAAAAGAGGGTGTGGTCTGGGGCCAACGTCCTGACTTTC. Translated, it gives CASSQKRVWSGANVLTF.